This is a list of T cell receptor beta chains from one sample in a study of T cell responses to AZD1222 COVID-19 vaccine. Profiling relied on immunoSEQ multiplex PCR, and the TCRdb table lists in-frame clones only, not all of them. Found here are 80,000 to 100,000 clones, over 85% of them singletons; the top ten hold about 3%. The sample here was peripheral blood, taken on day 0 of MenACWY control vaccination. Source of these receptors: an adult in good health. Each CDR3 is given with its conserved first and last residue. A D gene is named only where the DNA matches it firmly. The listing skips clone size in some rows; elsewhere it reads once, few, many or a size class.

d_gene: .
j_gene: TRBJ2-4
abundance: .
v_gene: TRBV7-3
CDR3aa: CASSKDPLGAAKNIQYF
CDR3nt: TGTGCCAGCAGCAAAGACCCTCTTGGGGCTGCCAAAAACATTCAGTACTTC

d_gene: .
j_gene: TRBJ2-1
abundance: .
v_gene: TRBV4-1
CDR3aa: CASSQVNSYNEQFF
CDR3nt: TGCGCCAGCAGCCAAGTTAACTCCTACAATGAGCAGTTCTTC

d_gene: .
j_gene: TRBJ2-2
abundance: .
v_gene: TRBV7-3
CDR3aa: CASSSPLGELFF
CDR3nt: TGTGCCAGCAGCTCACCCCTGGGGGAGCTGTTTTTT

d_gene: .
j_gene: TRBJ2-2
abundance: once
v_gene: TRBV19
CDR3aa: CASSRPRDTPTGELFF
CDR3nt: TGTGCCAGTAGTCGGCCCCGGGACACCCCCACCGGGGAGCTGTTTTTT

d_gene: .
j_gene: TRBJ1-2
abundance: .
v_gene: TRBV11-2
CDR3aa: CASSLGQGGYGYTF
CDR3nt: TGTGCCAGCAGCTTAGGGCAGGGAGGATATGGCTACACCTTC

d_gene: .
j_gene: TRBJ1-1
abundance: .
v_gene: TRBV6-4
CDR3aa: CASSESGQGGTEAFF
CDR3nt: TGTGCCAGCAGTGAGTCCGGGCAGGGAGGAACTGAAGCTTTCTTT

d_gene: .
j_gene: TRBJ1-2
abundance: .
v_gene: TRBV7-6
CDR3aa: CASSLVRDGDYGYTF
CDR3nt: TGTGCCAGCAGCTTAGTTAGGGACGGCGATTATGGCTACACCTTC

d_gene: .
j_gene: TRBJ1-3
abundance: once
v_gene: TRBV4-1
CDR3aa: CASSPGQSPNTIYF
CDR3nt: TGCGCCAGCAGCCCAGGACAGTCCCCAAACACCATATATTTT

d_gene: .
j_gene: TRBJ2-3
abundance: .
v_gene: TRBV5-1
CDR3aa: CASSPQGDTQYF
CDR3nt: TGCGCCAGCAGCCCCCAGGGAGATACGCAGTATTTT

d_gene: TRBD1
j_gene: TRBJ1-5
abundance: once
v_gene: TRBV5-4
CDR3aa: CASSRQKGGQKQPQHF
CDR3nt: TGTGCCAGCAGCCGACAGAAGGGGGGACAGAAACAGCCCCAGCATTTT

d_gene: TRBD1
j_gene: TRBJ2-2
abundance: .
v_gene: TRBV27
CDR3aa: CASSSGTENTGELFF
CDR3nt: TGTGCCAGCAGCTCCGGGACAGAGAACACCGGGGAGCTGTTTTTT

d_gene: TRBD2
j_gene: TRBJ2-7
abundance: .
v_gene: TRBV11-2
CDR3aa: CASSPSAGGPYEQYF
CDR3nt: TGTGCCAGCAGCCCTTCAGCGGGGGGCCCCTACGAGCAGTACTTC

d_gene: TRBD1
j_gene: TRBJ1-1
abundance: .
v_gene: TRBV2
CDR3aa: CASSRQGGNTEAFF
CDR3nt: TGTGCCAGCAGCCGACAGGGGGGGAACACTGAAGCTTTCTTT

d_gene: .
j_gene: TRBJ1-4
abundance: .
v_gene: TRBV2
CDR3aa: CASSESAATNEKLFF
CDR3nt: TGTGCCAGCAGTGAATCGGCAGCAACTAATGAAAAACTGTTTTTT

d_gene: .
j_gene: TRBJ1-1
abundance: .
v_gene: TRBV15
CDR3aa: CATSRARGMNTEAFF
CDR3nt: TGTGCCACCAGCAGGGCCAGGGGAATGAACACTGAAGCTTTCTTT